This T cell receptor beta chain came from a study of T cell responses to AZD1222 COVID-19 vaccine. Study outcomes and limitations: Possibly, clonal diversity was underestimated; donors were largely white British and included more females. Along spike, vaccine-associated CD4 TCRs were found throughout, with dominance at 160-218 and 743-854. Seropositive status at baseline applied to only five to seven AZD1222 recipients.

Doses given second, at about 4 or about 12 weeks, were pooled. The repertoire was sequenced with immunoSEQ multiplex PCR; TCRdb's copy has only in-frame clones and lacks some. Altogether over 130,000 clones are present, 80% to 95% being singletons, with the ten largest covering about 3.8%. Only one count was recorded for this clone. Its specificity is not known. This material consisted of peripheral blood, taken 28 days after the second AZD1222 dose. The clonotype was recovered from an adult who received the AZD1222 COVID-19 vaccine.

DNA of the CDR3: TGTGCCAGTAGTATGTTGTCACAGGGAGTTTATGGCTACACCTTC. Encoded protein: CASSMLSQGVYGYTF. The chain has TRBV19 and TRBJ1-2; TRBD1 might be the D (6 bases). Deletions cut 3 bases from V and 5 bases from J, with 16 bases between. Germline CDR1 is LNHDA and CDR2 is SQIVND (reference sequence). CDR3 length equals 15 residues.